This TCR beta chain was identified in a study of PD-1 blockade in classical Hodgkin lymphoma. Whole-study findings and limits: A reduction in baseline TCR diversity was reportedly seen in newly diagnosed patients relative to healthy donors.

Germline CDR1 and CDR2: SGHTA and FQGTGA. This CDR3 region has 13 residues. Trimming took 6 bases from V and 6 from J, leaving 13 bases between them. No patient escaped relapse after autologous stem cell transplantation, and brentuximab vedotin exposure varied. Concerning this clone: The antigen is unknown.

Only in-frame clones appear in the TCRdb table, and some are missing; sequencing was by immunoSEQ multiplex PCR. The sample lists about 58,000 clones, 75% to 95% occurring once. The source was peripheral blood mononuclear cells (PBMCs), collected before the second cycle of nivolumab. The receptor comes from a human donor with classical Hodgkin lymphoma. The V call is TRBV7-3, the J call TRBJ2-3; D gene ambiguous. Here the CDR3 reads CASSYISEDTQYF. The CDR3 bases are TGTGCCAGCAGTTATATCTCCGAGGATACGCAGTATTTT.